These T cell receptor beta chains were read from a single sample in a study of cytomegalovirus exposure and HLA in healthy donors. Clones were sequenced by immunoSEQ multiplex PCR, and TCRdb holds only the in-frame ones, with some missing. The data contain some 110,000 clones, about three quarters of them singletons. The sample taken for sequencing was PBMCs. These receptors came from a woman in her 30s in good health and CMV-seronegative. Each CDR3 is given with its conserved first and last residue. Each record gives: J gene, D gene, V gene, clone size, CDR3 protein, CDR3 DNA. The D gene is left open where the match is weak. Size is omitted from some rows. Given values are once, few, many or a class for expanded clones.

TRBJ2-7,.,TRBV7-2,.,CASSLAQGLEQYF,TGTGCCAGCAGCTTAGCGCAGGGGCTAGAGCAGTACTTC
TRBJ1-1,TRBD1,TRBV4-1,.,CASTRTGGPGKENTEAFF,TGCGCCAGCACTAGAACAGGGGGACCTGGAAAGGAGAACACTGAAGCTTTCTTT
TRBJ2-7,TRBD1,TRBV30,.,CAWSEQSGGEQYF,TGTGCCTGGAGTGAACAATCAGGGGGCGAGCAGTACTTC
TRBJ2-7,.,TRBV10-3,.,CAIKGGDEQYF,TGTGCCATCAAAGGAGGGGACGAGCAGTACTTC
TRBJ2-3,.,TRBV18,few,CASSPRFITDTQYF,TGTGCCAGCTCACCCCGGTTCATCACAGATACGCAGTATTTT
TRBJ2-5,TRBD1,TRBV18,.,CASSPDRVRETQYF,TGTGCCAGCTCACCAGACAGGGTGCGGGAGACCCAGTACTTC
TRBJ2-5,TRBD2,TRBV10-3,.,CAISGQRGEETQYF,TGTGCCATCAGTGGCCAGCGGGGGGAAGAGACCCAGTACTTC
TRBJ1-1,.,TRBV28,.,CASSSTGIVDTEAFF,TGTGCCAGCAGTTCTACAGGGATTGTGGACACTGAAGCTTTCTTT
TRBJ1-1,.,TRBV6-5,.,CASSSLAGVEAFF,TGTGCCAGCAGTTCCCTAGCGGGGGTCGAAGCTTTCTTT
TRBJ2-7,TRBD1,TRBV19,.,CASSMDRGTAYEQYF,TGTGCCAGTAGTATGGACAGGGGGACTGCCTACGAGCAGTACTTC
TRBJ2-1,TRBD1,TRBV7-3,few,CASSLGQGYNEQFF,TGTGCCAGCAGCTTAGGACAGGGTTACAATGAGCAGTTCTTC
TRBJ2-7,.,TRBV11-2,.,CASSFATYEQYF,TGTGCCAGCAGCTTTGCGACCTACGAGCAGTACTTC
TRBJ1-6,.,TRBV18,.,CASSPQSRDNSPLHF,TGTGCCAGCTCACCACAGAGTAGAGATAATTCACCCCTCCACTTT
TRBJ2-3,TRBD1,TRBV7-2,.,CASSWSQGGTDTQYF,TGTGCCAGCAGCTGGAGCCAGGGGGGCACAGATACGCAGTATTTT
TRBJ2-5,.,TRBV28,few,CASSFRAEETQYF,TGTGCCAGCAGTTTCCGTGCGGAAGAGACCCAGTACTTC
TRBJ2-7,TRBD2,TRBV5-4,.,CASSSERGASYEQYF,TGTGCCAGCAGCTCGGAGCGGGGGGCCTCCTACGAGCAGTACTTC
TRBJ1-3,.,TRBV19,.,CASRQEPAGNTIYF,TGTGCCAGCAGACAGGAACCGGCTGGAAACACCATATATTTT
TRBJ2-7,.,TRBV27,once,CASSLGPPMVYEQYF,TGTGCCAGCAGTTTAGGCCCTCCGATGGTCTACGAGCAGTACTTC
TRBJ1-2,.,TRBV19,.,CASSRLSPNYGYTF,TGTGCCAGTAGTCGTTTGAGCCCTAACTATGGCTACACCTTC
TRBJ1-5,TRBD1,TRBV28,once,CASSPSDRLGQGEQPQHF,TGTGCCAGCAGCCCGTCAGACAGACTCGGACAGGGAGAACAGCCCCAGCATTTT
TRBJ1-4,.,TRBV30,.,CAWSVPKRRRPATNEKLFF,TGTGCCTGGAGTGTTCCCAAACGACGGAGACCGGCAACTAATGAAAAACTGTTTTTT
TRBJ1-6,.,TRBV18,.,CASSPNGGGHKSPLHF,TGTGCCAGCTCACCAAATGGGGGGGGGCATAAGTCACCCCTCCACTTT
TRBJ1-2,.,TRBV5-1,.,CASSRWQGLTTSNYGYTF,TGCGCCAGCAGCCGATGGCAGGGGCTCACTACTTCTAACTATGGCTACACCTTC
TRBJ2-4,TRBD1,TRBV5-1,.,CASSPGQGADIQYF,TGCGCCAGCAGCCCCGGACAGGGGGCAGACATTCAGTACTTC
TRBJ1-6,TRBD1,TRBV9,.,CASSVEGQGFGSPLHF,TGTGCCAGCAGCGTAGAGGGACAGGGGTTCGGTTCACCCCTCCACTTT
TRBJ2-5,.,TRBV11-3,.,CASSLDRSQETQYF,TGTGCCAGCAGCTTAGATCGGTCACAAGAGACCCAGTACTTC
TRBJ2-5,TRBD1,TRBV5-1,once,CASGTAQETQYF,TGCGCCAGTGGGACAGCCCAAGAGACCCAGTACTTC
TRBJ1-1,.,TRBV18,.,CASSPMGQNTEAFF,TGTGCCAGCTCACCAATGGGACAGAACACTGAAGCTTTCTTT
TRBJ1-1,TRBD1,TRBV30,.,CAWSVPTGPSTEAFF,TGTGCCTGGAGTGTCCCGACAGGGCCAAGCACTGAAGCTTTCTTT
TRBJ2-1,TRBD2,TRBV7-8,.,CASRSGLARSNEQFF,TGTGCCAGCAGATCAGGACTAGCCCGAAGCAATGAGCAGTTCTTC
TRBJ2-1,TRBD2,TRBV2,.,CASRGLADIYNEQFF,TGTGCCAGCAGGGGACTAGCGGACATCTACAATGAGCAGTTCTTC
TRBJ2-1,.,TRBV19,.,CASSSVSAPSYNEQFF,TGTGCCAGTAGTAGTGTTAGCGCGCCCTCCTACAATGAGCAGTTCTTC
TRBJ1-4,TRBD1,TRBV6-1,.,CASNIAGTANEKLFF,TGTGCCAGCAACATTGCCGGGACAGCTAATGAAAAACTGTTTTTT
TRBJ1-1,.,TRBV7-2,.,CASSLGRGWDTEAFF,TGTGCCAGCAGCTTAGGGAGGGGATGGGACACTGAAGCTTTCTTT
TRBJ1-2,.,TRBV4-2,once,CASSQAGTNANYGYTF,TGTGCCAGCAGCCAAGCCGGGACAAACGCTAACTATGGCTACACCTTC
TRBJ1-1,.,TRBV27,.,CASSLRGNSRGNTEAFF,TGTGCCAGCAGTTTAAGGGGAAACAGTAGGGGGAACACTGAAGCTTTCTTT
TRBJ2-3,TRBD2,TRBV4-1,once,CASSQDNTAGGRDTQYF,TGCGCCAGCAGCCAAGATAATACAGCGGGGGGGCGGGATACGCAGTATTTT
TRBJ1-5,.,TRBV2,.,CASRGAQPQHF,TGTGCCAGCAGGGGGGCTCAGCCCCAGCATTTT
TRBJ1-2,TRBD1,TRBV19,.,CASSKDRERSRDGYTF,TGTGCCAGTAGTAAGGACAGGGAAAGATCTCGGGATGGCTACACCTTC
TRBJ2-5,TRBD1,TRBV14,once,CASSPADRVRRETQYF,TGTGCCAGCAGCCCCGCGGACAGGGTACGACGAGAGACCCAGTACTTC
TRBJ2-5,TRBD2,TRBV5-4,.,CASSSGASGEVETQYF,TGTGCCAGCAGCTCTGGGGCGAGCGGGGAAGTAGAGACCCAGTACTTC
TRBJ1-1,.,TRBV7-9,.,CASSPQSSVNTEAFF,TGTGCCAGCAGCCCCCAGTCGTCAGTGAACACTGAAGCTTTCTTT
TRBJ2-3,TRBD2,TRBV5-1,few,CASSPGTSGGATDTQYF,TGCGCCAGCAGCCCGGGGACTAGCGGGGGAGCCACAGATACGCAGTATTTT
TRBJ2-7,TRBD2,TRBV5-1,.,CASSLTISGGAGEQYF,TGCGCCAGCAGCTTGACAATTAGCGGGGGGGCGGGCGAGCAGTACTTC